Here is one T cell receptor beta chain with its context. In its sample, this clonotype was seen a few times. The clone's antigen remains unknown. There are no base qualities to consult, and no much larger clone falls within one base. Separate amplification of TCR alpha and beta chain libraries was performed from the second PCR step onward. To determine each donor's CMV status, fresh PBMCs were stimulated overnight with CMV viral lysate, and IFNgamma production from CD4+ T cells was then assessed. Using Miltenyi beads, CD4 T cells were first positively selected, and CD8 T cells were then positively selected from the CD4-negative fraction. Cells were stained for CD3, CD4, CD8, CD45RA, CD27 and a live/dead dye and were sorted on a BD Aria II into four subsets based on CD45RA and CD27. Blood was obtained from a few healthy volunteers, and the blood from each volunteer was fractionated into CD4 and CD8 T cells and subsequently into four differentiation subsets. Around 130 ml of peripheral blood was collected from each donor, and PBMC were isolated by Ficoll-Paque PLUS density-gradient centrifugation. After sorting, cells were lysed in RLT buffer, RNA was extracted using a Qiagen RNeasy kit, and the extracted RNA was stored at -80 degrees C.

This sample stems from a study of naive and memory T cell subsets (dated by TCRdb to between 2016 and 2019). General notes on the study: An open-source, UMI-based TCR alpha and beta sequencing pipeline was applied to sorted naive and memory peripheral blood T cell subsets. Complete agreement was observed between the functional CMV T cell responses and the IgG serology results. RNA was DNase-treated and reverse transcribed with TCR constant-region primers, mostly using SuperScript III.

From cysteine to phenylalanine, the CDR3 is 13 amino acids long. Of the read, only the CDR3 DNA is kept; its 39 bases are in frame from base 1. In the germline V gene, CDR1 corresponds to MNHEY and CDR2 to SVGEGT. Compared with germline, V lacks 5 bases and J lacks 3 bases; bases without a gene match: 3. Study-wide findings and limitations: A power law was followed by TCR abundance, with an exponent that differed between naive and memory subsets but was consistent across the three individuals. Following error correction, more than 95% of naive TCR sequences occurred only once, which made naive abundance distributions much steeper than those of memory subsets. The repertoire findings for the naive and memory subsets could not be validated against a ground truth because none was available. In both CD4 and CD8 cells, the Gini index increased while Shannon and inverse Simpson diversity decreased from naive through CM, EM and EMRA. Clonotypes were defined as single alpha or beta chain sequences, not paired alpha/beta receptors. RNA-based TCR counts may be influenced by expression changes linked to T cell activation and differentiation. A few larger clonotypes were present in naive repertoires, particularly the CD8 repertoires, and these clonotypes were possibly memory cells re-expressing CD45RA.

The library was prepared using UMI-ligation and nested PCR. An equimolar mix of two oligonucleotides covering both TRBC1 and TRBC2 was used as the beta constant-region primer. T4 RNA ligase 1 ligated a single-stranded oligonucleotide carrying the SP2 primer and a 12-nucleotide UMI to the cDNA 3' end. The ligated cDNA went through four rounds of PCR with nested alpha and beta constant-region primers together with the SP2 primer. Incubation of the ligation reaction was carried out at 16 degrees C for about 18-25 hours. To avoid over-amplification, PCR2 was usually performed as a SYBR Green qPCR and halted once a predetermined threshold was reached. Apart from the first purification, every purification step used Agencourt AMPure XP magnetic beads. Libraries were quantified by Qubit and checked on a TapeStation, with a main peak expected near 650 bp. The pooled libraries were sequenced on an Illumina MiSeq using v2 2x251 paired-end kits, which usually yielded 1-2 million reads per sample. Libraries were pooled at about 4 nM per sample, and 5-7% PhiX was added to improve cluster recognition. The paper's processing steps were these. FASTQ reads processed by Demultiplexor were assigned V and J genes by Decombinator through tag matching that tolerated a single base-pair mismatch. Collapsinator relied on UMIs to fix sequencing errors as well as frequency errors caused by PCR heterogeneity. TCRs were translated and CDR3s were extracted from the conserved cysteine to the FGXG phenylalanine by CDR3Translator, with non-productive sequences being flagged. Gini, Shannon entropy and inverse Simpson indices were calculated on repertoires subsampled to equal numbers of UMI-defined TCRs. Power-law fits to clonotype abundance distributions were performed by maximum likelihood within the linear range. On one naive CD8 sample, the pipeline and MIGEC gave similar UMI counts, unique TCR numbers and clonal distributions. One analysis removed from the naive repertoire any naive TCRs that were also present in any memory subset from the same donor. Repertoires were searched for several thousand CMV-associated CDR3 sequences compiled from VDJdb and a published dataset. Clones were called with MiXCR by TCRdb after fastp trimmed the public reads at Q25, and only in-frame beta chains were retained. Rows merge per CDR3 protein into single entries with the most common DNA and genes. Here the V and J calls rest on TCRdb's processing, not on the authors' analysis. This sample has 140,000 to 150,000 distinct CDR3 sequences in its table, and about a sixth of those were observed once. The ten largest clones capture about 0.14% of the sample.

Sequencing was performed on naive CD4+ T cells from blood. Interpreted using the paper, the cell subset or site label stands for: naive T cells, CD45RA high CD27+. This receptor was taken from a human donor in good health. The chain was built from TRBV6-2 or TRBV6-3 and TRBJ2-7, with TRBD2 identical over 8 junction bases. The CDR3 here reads CASSKREYYEQYF. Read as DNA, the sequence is TGTGCCAGCAGTAAGCGGGAGTACTACGAGCAGTACTTC.